These 27 T cell receptor beta chains came from one sample sequenced in a study of vaccination and CD4 T cells after COVID-19. With the Oncomine TCR Beta short-read assay, DNA from cultured CD4+ T cells was sequenced. One entry per CDR3 protein results from TCRdb running MiXCR on the PCR reads. The sample includes about 20,000 distinct CDR3 sequences, 53% of them seen just once. What these receptors recognize is not known. The treatment: roughly 10-day PBMC culture with coronavirus spike peptide pools or control peptides (ViraFEST assay). Source: CD4+ T cells from blood, cultured in vitro, taken before SARS-CoV-2 vaccination. These receptors were obtained from a human donor who had recovered from COVID-19.

This chain uses TRBV5-1 with TRBJ2-7; D gene uncertain. The germline V and J ends were trimmed by 4 bases and 0 bases, with 2 bases remaining between them. Germline values: CDR1 SGHRS, CDR2 YFSETQ. The CDR3 totals 11 residues. The CDR3 loop reads CASSPSYEQYF. The CDR3 DNA is TGCGCCAGCAGCCCCTCCTACGAGCAGTACTTC.

The sample holds one count of this clonotype. The genes are TRBV6-1 and TRBJ2-7; D ambiguous. The germline gives CDR1 MNHNS, CDR2 SASEGT. The CDR3 runs to 13 residues. Deletions cut 10 bases from V and 2 bases from J, with 15 bases between. The CDR3 nucleotides are TGTGCCACCAGCCCGGGCCCAACCTACGAGCAGTACTTC. Residues: CATSPGPTYEQYF.

The V gene is TRBV7-3, the J gene TRBJ2-3; TRBD1 is a possible D gene (6 bases). Trimming shortened V by 2 bases and J by 1 base, and 13 bases separated the two germline ends. CDR3 size: 16 residues. Germline CDR1 and CDR2: SGHTA and FQGTGA. CDR3 in DNA: TGTGCCAGCAGCTTACAGGGGAGCGTGGGCACAGATACGCAGTATTTT. Translating gives CASSLQGSVGTDTQYF.

As regards this clonotype: A much larger clone differs from this one at a single base, so this may be a read error. The chain uses TRBV20-1 and TRBJ1-6; D not certain. The CDR3 has 14 residues. From germline, CDR1 is DFQATT and CDR2 SNEGSKA (reference sequence). CDR3 DNA: TGCGGTGCCAGTAAGCCACTCGGGAAATCACCCCTCCACTTT. Protein product: CGASKPLGKSPLHF.

CDR3 DNA: TGTGCCATCAGTGGGGACAGGGGGTCGGTCGAGCAGTACTTC. Translating gives CAISGDRGSVEQYF. The chain carries TRBV10-3 and TRBJ2-1, with 11 bases lining up with TRBD1. The DNA end favors TRBJ2-7, so the J call may be wrong. From germline, CDR1 is ENHRY and CDR2 SYGVKD. The CDR3 runs to 14 residues.

The genes are TRBV19 and TRBJ1-1, with a possible D match to TRBD1 (6 bases). Germline CDR1 is LNHDA and CDR2 is SQIVND (reference sequence). Trimming removed 7 bases at V and 3 bases at J, with 15 bases between. The CDR3 loop spans 14 amino acids. The CDR3 nucleotides are TGTGCCAGTACCGGGAGGGGGGGACACACTGAAGCTTTCTTT. It encodes CASTGRGGHTEAFF.

The chain is built from TRBV11-3 and TRBJ2-5; the match to TRBD2 covers 12 bases. Germline CDR1 reads SGHNT; CDR2 reads YENEEA. V lost 1 base and J lost 5; bases outside the gene matches: 5. This CDR3 comprises 16 residues. This CDR3 reads CASSLAGTSGYETQYF. CDR3 DNA sequence: TGTGCCAGCAGCTTAGCCGGGACTAGCGGGTATGAGACCCAGTACTTC.

V gene TRBV10-2 combines with J gene TRBJ2-2, with D possibly being TRBD2 (6 bases). Per germline, CDR1 WSHSY and CDR2 SAAADI. The V gene lost 6 bases and the J gene lost 0 bases, with 11 bases spanning the gap. The CDR3 has 15 residues. The CDR3 sequence: CASRFAGSNTGELFF. The CDR3 coding sequence is TGCGCCAGCAGATTTGCGGGATCGAACACCGGGGAGCTGTTTTTT.

Turning to this clonotype: At one of its ends the junction is not consistent with the germline gene, which may arise from a read error. This chain links TRBV6-1 with TRBJ2-1; 7 bases line up with TRBD2. The CDR3 length is 14 residues. Germline lookup yields CDR1 MNHNS and CDR2 SASEGT. In DNA form, the CDR3 reads TGTGCCAGCAGCCCCGGGCGGGGGTGGAATGAGCAGTCCTTC. Its protein product is CASSPGRGWNEQSF.

This clonotype was detected only a few times. The gene calls are TRBV20-1 and TRBJ1-3; the D gene is possibly TRBD1 (6 bases). Trimming removed 0 bases at V and 3 bases at J, with 9 bases between. Per the germline V gene, CDR1 is DFQATT and CDR2 is SNEGSKA (reference sequence). The CDR3 runs to 14 residues. CDR3 residues: CSAREGAYGNTIYF. The CDR3 DNA sequence: TGCAGTGCTAGAGAGGGGGCCTATGGAAACACCATATATTTT.

The V and J genes are TRBV6-1 and TRBJ2-5; no clear D. V was clipped by 1 base and J by 5 bases, with 5 bases between them. The CDR3 has 12 amino acids. CDR1 MNHNS and CDR2 SASEGT come from the germline V gene. CDR3 DNA: TGTGCCAGCAGTGAAGTATGGGAGACCCAGTACTTC. It translates to CASSEVWETQYF.

CDR3 coding DNA: TGTGCCAGCAGTCATCGGCAGGGGGCAGATACGCAGTATTTT. Amino acids: CASSHRQGADTQYF. V and J are TRBV27 and TRBJ2-3; 7 nucleotides match TRBD1. Germline V gene lookup returns CDR1 MNHEY and CDR2 SMNVEV (reference sequence). The CDR3 is 14 amino acids. Trimming removed 5 bases from V and 4 bases from J; junction bases left unmatched: 6.

The V gene is TRBV7-9, the J gene TRBJ2-7; maybe TRBD2 (6 bases). Per the germline V gene, CDR1 is SEHNR and CDR2 is FQNEAQ (reference sequence). V was shortened by 0 bases and J by 5 bases, with 14 bases between the two germline ends. The CDR3 runs to 15 residues. The CDR3 here is CASSLAGTQRHEQYF. In DNA form, the CDR3 reads TGTGCCAGCAGCTTAGCCGGGACTCAACGCCACGAGCAGTACTTC.

The V gene is TRBV7-2, the J gene TRBJ1-6, with a tentative D call TRBD1 (5 bases). This CDR3 is built from 13 residues. V was trimmed by 5 bases and J by 9 bases, leaving 11 bases between them. Germline assignment: CDR1 SGHTA and CDR2 FQGNSA. CDR3: CASSAAGGSPLHF. Written as DNA, the CDR3 is TGTGCCAGCAGCGCCGCGGGGGGTTCACCCCTCCACTTT.

V and J are TRBV19 and TRBJ1-5; 7 bases agree with TRBD1. Trimming removed 7 bases from V and 2 bases from J; junction bases left unmatched: 20. The CDR3 runs 19 residues. The germline V gene has CDR1 LNHDA and CDR2 SQIVND (reference sequence). The CDR3 DNA reads as TGTGCCAGTACATCTTATTTCGGTGGTGCAGGGGGAGGCAATCAGCCCCAGCATTTT. This encodes CASTSYFGGAGGGNQPQHF.

The V gene is TRBV28, the J gene TRBJ2-1; D unclear. This CDR3 is built from 12 residues. Trimming took 1 base from V and 3 from J, leaving 1 base between them. Per germline, CDR1 MDHEN and CDR2 SYDVKM. As DNA, the CDR3 is TGTGCCAGCAGTTTATACTACAATGAGCAGTTCTTC. As protein: CASSLYYNEQFF. Combining the CDR3 with reference TRBV28 and TRBJ2-1 gives the whole variable domain DVKVTQSSRYLVKRTGEKVFLECVQDMDHENMFWYRQDPGLGLRLIYFSYDVKMKEKGDIPEGYSVSREKKERFSLILESASTNQTSMYLCASSLYYNEQFFGPGTRLTVL.

This chain uses TRBV27 with TRBJ2-3; D not certain. Trimming took 5 bases from V and 0 from J, leaving 9 bases between them. Germline CDR1 is MNHEY and CDR2 is SMNVEV (reference sequence). The CDR3 covers 14 residues. The CDR3 DNA sequence: TGTGCCAGCAGTCCTACCCCGAGCACAGATACGCAGTATTTT. Protein product: CASSPTPSTDTQYF.

The V call is TRBV19, the J call TRBJ2-1, with 12 bases lining up with TRBD2. Germline-derived CDR1 and CDR2 are LNHDA and SQIVND (reference sequence). The CDR3 is made up of 18 amino acids. Trimming removed 6 bases from V and 4 bases from J; junction bases left unmatched: 13. The CDR3 bases are TGTGCCAGTAGGGACCTGGGACTAGCGGGCGGTTTATACAATGAGCAGTTCTTC. Translation: CASRDLGLAGGLYNEQFF.

This chain uses TRBV20-1 with TRBJ1-1; a weak D match, TRBD1 (5 bases). V lost 6 bases and J 2 bases, leaving 19 bases between the germline ends. This CDR3 spans 15 amino acids. CDR1 is DFQATT and CDR2 is SNEGSKA in the germline V gene (reference sequence). CDR3 nucleotides: TGCAGTGCCCTCGGGGGGGGAACGTCAAACACTGAAGCTTTCTTT. Protein: CSALGGGTSNTEAFF.

The chain is built from TRBV6-5 and TRBJ1-2, with TRBD1 identical over 7 bases. The CDR3 contains 17 residues. Germline V CDR1 and CDR2: MNHEY, SVGAGI. V lost 5 bases to trimming and J lost 2 bases; unmatched junction nucleotides: 14. The CDR3 loop is CASSHYTRQGTNYGYTF. DNA for the CDR3: TGTGCCAGCAGTCACTACACCAGACAGGGCACAAACTATGGCTACACCTTC.

This chain uses TRBV6-1 with TRBJ1-2; maybe TRBD1 (5 bases). The ends were cut back, 7 bases at V and 3 bases at J, with 15 bases in the middle. The CDR3 consists of 14 residues. CDR1 and CDR2 (germline): MNHNS, SASEGT. The CDR3 DNA sequence: TGTGCCAGCACCAAGGTCAGGGTTCACTATGGCTACACCTTC. Protein: CASTKVRVHYGYTF.

This clonotype was seen a few times. The germline gene is not matched at one end of the junction; a read error may be the cause. The chain couples TRBV11-1 to TRBJ2-3, with 9 nucleotides matching TRBD2. Per the germline V gene, CDR1 is SGHAT and CDR2 is FQDESV (reference sequence). This CDR3 has 16 amino acids. As DNA, the CDR3 is TGTGCCAGCAGTTTAGAACGGCGGGGGGGCGTCGATACGCAGTATTTT. This codes for CASSLERRGGVDTQYF.

V usage is TRBV6-4 and J usage is TRBJ2-3; 10 nucleotides match TRBD2. The CDR3 runs 15 residues. Germline lookup yields CDR1 MRHNA and CDR2 SNTAGT. Trimming cost V 2 bases and J 3 bases; bases outside gene matches: 2. The chain's CDR3 is CASSDQGLATDTQYF. The CDR3 nucleotides are TGTGCCAGCAGTGACCAGGGACTAGCGACAGATACGCAGTATTTT.

The chain's CDR3 is CASSLVPGLNTEAFF. Here the CDR3 DNA reads TGCGCCAGCAGCTTGGTGCCGGGGTTGAACACTGAAGCTTTCTTT. The chain uses TRBV5-1 and TRBJ1-1; D is unclear. Trimming cost V 0 bases and J 0 bases, with 9 bases left between them. Germline CDR1 reads SGHRS; CDR2 reads YFSETQ. The CDR3 covers 15 residues.

This clonotype showed up just a few times. This chain joins TRBV19 and TRBJ2-5; a weak D match, TRBD2 (5 bases). CDR1 and CDR2 (germline): LNHDA, SQIVND (reference sequence). This CDR3 region has 15 residues. The germline V and J ends were trimmed by 6 bases and 5 bases, with 19 bases remaining between them. The CDR3 nucleotides read TGTGCCAGTAGCGCAAAAACGGAGGTCGGGGAGACCCAGTACTTC. Residues: CASSAKTEVGETQYF.

V and J are TRBV20-1 and TRBJ2-1; TRBD2 matches at 10 bases. Germline CDR1 is DFQATT and CDR2 is SNEGSKA (reference sequence). V was pared by 1 base and J by 8 bases, with 8 bases of the junction left unmatched. This CDR3 contains 15 residues. The CDR3 sequence is CSARVTSGIIHEQFF. CDR3 nucleotides: TGCAGTGCTAGAGTAACTAGCGGGATCATCCATGAGCAGTTCTTC.

Only a few counts were recorded for this clonotype. The genes are TRBV20-1 and TRBJ1-2; D gene uncertain. V lost 0 bases to trimming and J lost 6 bases, with 14 bases between them. CDR1 is DFQATT and CDR2 is SNEGSKA in the germline V gene (reference sequence). CDR3 length equals 14 residues. CDR3 sequence reads: CSARDRLTSNGYTF. In DNA, the CDR3 is TGCAGTGCTAGAGATCGGTTGACTTCGAATGGCTACACCTTC.